This T cell receptor beta chain was captured by sequencing in a study of cytomegalovirus exposure and HLA in healthy donors. The PCR used 60 Vbeta and 13 Jbeta primers. TCRdb's copy holds only in-frame clones and misses some; the assay was immunoSEQ multiplex PCR. The sample carries 120,000 or so clones, around four fifths recorded once. General observations from the study: The authors reported that TCR beta sequences could predict HLA-A and HLA-B alleles. These predictions were accurate for most subjects in the first cohort. A later analysis linked a missense variant in DCLRE1C to the trimming of TCR beta V and J genes. Researchers had no immune exposure information except CMV serostatus available.

CDR1 and CDR2 from the germline V gene are SEHNR and FQNEAQ (reference sequence). This CDR3 is 15 amino acids long. A remark on this clone: Antigen unknown. A read error may produce the germline difference seen at one junction end.

This TCR came from a man in his fifties or sixties in good health and CMV-seropositive. The sample was PBMCs. This chain uses TRBV7-9 with TRBJ2-6; D perhaps matches TRBD1 (5 bases). The CDR3 DNA is TGTTCCAGCAGCTTAGTCAGGGCTGGGGCCAACGTCCTGACTTTC. Encoded protein: CSSSLVRAGANVLTF.